This record covers a single TCR beta chain. Its antigen is unknown. Only in-frame clones appear in the TCRdb table, and some are missing; sequencing was by immunoSEQ multiplex PCR. The table lists over 140,000 clones, roughly 89% of them singletons. This sample was included in a study of T cell responses to AZD1222 COVID-19 vaccine. Overall study results and limits: Clonal diversity was possibly underestimated, and the donors were mostly white British, with more females. Just a handful of AZD1222 recipients tested seropositive at baseline. The study sampled repertoires only after the peak T cell response.

Trimming stripped 3 bases from V and 2 bases from J, with 10 bases between. Looked up from germline, CDR1 is DFQATT and CDR2 is SNEGSKA (reference sequence). The CDR3 consists of 13 residues. This TCR was recovered from an adult in good health. The rearrangement joins TRBV20-1 to TRBJ1-1, with D unclear. Source: peripheral blood, taken on day 0 of AZD1222 vaccination. The CDR3 coding sequence is TGCAGTGCTAGTCACGGTGTTAACACTGAAGCTTTCTTT. Translation: CSASHGVNTEAFF.